The 24 T cell receptor beta chains presented below share a single source sample, sequenced in a study of cytomegalovirus exposure and HLA in healthy donors. Amplification used 60 Vbeta primers and 13 Jbeta primers. The method was immunoSEQ multiplex PCR; TCRdb's version includes in-frame clones alone and lacks a portion of them. Among some 120,000 clones, more than 65% were seen once, and the ten largest hold approximately 0.9%. Sequenced material: PBMCs. Receptor source: a woman in her 30s in good health and CMV-seronegative.

The chain couples TRBV4-2 to TRBJ2-7; no clear D gene. Germline CDR1 is LGHNA and CDR2 is YNFKEQ. This CDR3 is 15 amino acids long. V shed 1 base and J shed 0 bases, with 10 bases lying between them. The DNA for the CDR3 is TGTGCCAGCAGCCAAGGGAGTCAGAGCTCCTACGAGCAGTACTTC. It yields the protein CASSQGSQSSYEQYF.

V gene TRBV19 combines with J gene TRBJ2-1; 10 bases map to TRBD1. Germline CDR1 and CDR2: LNHDA and SQIVND (reference sequence). The V segment lost 10 bases and the J segment 7 bases; nucleotides outside the gene matches: 16. CDR3 length equals 16 residues. The CDR3 region has the DNA TGTGCCACCCATCTGACCGGGACAGGGGCGGGAAATGAGCAGTTCTTC. Encoded protein: CATHLTGTGAGNEQFF.

The chain has TRBV9 and TRBJ1-2, with 7 bases lining up with TRBD1. The CDR3 spans 12 residues. Germline V gene lookup returns CDR1 SGDLS and CDR2 YYNGEE. V shed 2 bases, J shed 8 bases, and the junction held 3 bases outside the gene matches. The CDR3 is CASSVRGRGYTF. The CDR3 region has the DNA TGTGCCAGCAGCGTGAGGGGGCGGGGCTACACCTTC.

This sequence joins TRBV6-1 and TRBJ1-3; 10 nucleotides agree with TRBD1. Germline V gene sequence: CDR1 MNHNS, CDR2 SASEGT. CDR3 length: 15 residues. With V trimmed by 6 bases and J by 0 bases, 2 bases remained unmatched. CDR3 loop: CASSRDRGSGNTIYF. CDR3 nucleotides: TGTGCCAGCAGCAGGGACAGGGGCTCTGGAAACACCATATATTTT.

In its sample, this clone was seen once. The rearrangement joins TRBV6-1 to TRBJ1-4; TRBD1 might be the D (6 bases). Trimming took 6 bases from V and 5 from J, leaving 16 bases between them. The CDR3 spans 15 residues. Per germline, CDR1 MNHNS and CDR2 SASEGT. The CDR3 is CASRGWGQGNEKLFF. CDR3 sequence (DNA): TGTGCCAGCAGAGGTTGGGGGCAGGGGAATGAAAAACTGTTTTTT.

Of note for this clone: The sample carries other DNA sequences with the same CDR3. CDR3 sequence: CASSLGSGGSYEQYF. CDR3 nucleotides: TGCGCCAGCAGCCTGGGGAGCGGGGGGTCCTACGAGCAGTACTTC. The chain couples TRBV5-1 to TRBJ2-7; 9 positions match TRBD2. The germline V gene has CDR1 SGHRS and CDR2 YFSETQ. The CDR3 length is 15 residues. V lost 4 bases, J lost 1 base, and 6 bases stayed unmatched. Filled out from reference TRBV5-1 and TRBJ2-7, the complete variable domain reads KAGVTQTPRYLIKTRGQQVTLSCSPISGHRSVSWYQQTPGQGLQFLFEYFSETQRNKGNFPGRFSGRQFSNSRSEMNVSTLELGDSALYLCASSLGSGGSYEQYFGPGTRLTVT.

This clone has a handful of counts. This sequence joins TRBV19 and TRBJ1-4, with no clear D. Trimming cost V 2 bases and J 10 bases, with 20 bases left between them. The CDR3 length is 16 residues. The V gene's germline CDR1 is LNHDA and CDR2 SQIVND (reference sequence). The CDR3 DNA reads TGTGCCAGTAGTATAACTTTGGTCCACCGGGGAGGAAAACTGTTTTTT. Its translation is CASSITLVHRGGKLFF.

Turning to this clone: The sample contains more than one DNA sequence encoding this CDR3. The genes are TRBV11-2 and TRBJ2-7; D is unresolved. Germline V gene data show CDR1 as SGHAT and CDR2 as FQNNGV. The CDR3 covers 13 residues. Trimming pared 0 bases from V and 2 bases from J, leaving 5 bases between. The DNA of the CDR3 is TGTGCCAGCAGCTTAGATGGCCCCTACGAGCAGTACTTC. This translates into CASSLDGPYEQYF.

The V gene is TRBV28, the J gene TRBJ1-1; weak D call: TRBD1 (5 bases). The germline V gene has CDR1 MDHEN and CDR2 SYDVKM. CDR3 length: 16 residues. V shed 2 bases and J shed 4 bases, with 17 bases lying between them. CDR3 nucleotides: TGTGCCAGCAGTTTAGGAGCGGGACCGTTTGTCACTGAAGCTTTCTTT. This translates into CASSLGAGPFVTEAFF.

This sequence joins TRBV4-1 and TRBJ2-7; 8 nucleotides match TRBD2. The germline V gene encodes CDR1 MGHRA and CDR2 YSYEKL. The CDR3 covers 15 residues. The trim removed 0 bases at V and 7 bases at J, leaving 8 bases unmatched. The CDR3 DNA is TGCGCCAGCAGCCAAGAGGGTAGCGGGGTCGGGGAGCAGTACTTC. This sequence encodes CASSQEGSGVGEQYF.

The gene calls are TRBV18 and TRBJ1-1, with TRBD1 as a possible D gene (5 bases). In germline, CDR1 is KGHSH, CDR2 LQKENI. V was pared by 3 bases and J by 4 bases, with 12 bases between. This CDR3 contains 14 residues. The CDR3 DNA follows: TGTGCCAGCTCACCTATAAATCAGGGCACTGAAGCTTTCTTT. This sequence encodes CASSPINQGTEAFF. The full variable domain, in which reference TRBV18 and TRBJ1-1 provide the parts outside the CDR3, is NAGVMQNPRHLVRRRGQEARLRCSPMKGHSHVYWYRQLPEEGLKFMVYLQKENIIDESGMPKERFSAEFPKEGPSILRIQQVVRGDSAAYFCASSPINQGTEAFFGQGTRLTVV.

The chain carries TRBV30 and TRBJ2-7, with a possible D match to TRBD2 (6 bases). V dropped 5 bases and J dropped 4 bases, with 18 bases sitting between them. The germline gives CDR1 GTSNPN, CDR2 SVGIG (reference sequence). The CDR3 is 14 residues long. In nucleotides, the CDR3 is TGTGCCTGGGGGGGGTGGGGGGACCGGTACGAGCAGTACTTC. This gives the protein CAWGGWGDRYEQYF.

The rearrangement joins TRBV5-1 to TRBJ2-7; tentatively, D is TRBD2 (5 bases). The CDR3 totals 11 residues. The germline CDR1 and CDR2 sequences are SGHRS and YFSETQ. V was trimmed by 4 bases and J by 3 bases, leaving 5 bases between them. CDR3: CASSGSYEQYF. Here the CDR3 DNA reads TGCGCCAGCAGCGGGAGCTACGAGCAGTACTTC.

CDR3 protein: CASSLGVSTSGNYEQYF. CDR3 bases: TGTGCCAGCAGCTTAGGAGTGTCAACTAGCGGCAACTACGAGCAGTACTTC. The genes are TRBV11-3 and TRBJ2-7; 8 bases match TRBD2. Germline V gene sequence: CDR1 SGHNT, CDR2 YENEEA. With 1 base clipped from V and 3 bases from J, the junction kept 11 bases outside the gene matches. The CDR3 length is 17 residues.

In its sample, this clone was seen once. The rearrangement uses TRBV10-3 and TRBJ2-7, with 8 nucleotides matching TRBD2. This CDR3 is built from 15 residues. Unmatched junction bases numbered 14, after V lost 8 bases and J lost 5 bases. CDR1 ENHRY and CDR2 SYGVKD come from the germline V gene. CDR3 region: CAISGGGGGINEQYF. The CDR3 DNA follows: TGTGCCATCTCGGGAGGCGGCGGGGGGATAAACGAGCAGTACTTC.

This clone was detected only once. The V call is TRBV6-5, the J call TRBJ2-1; D call uncertain. This CDR3 spans 13 amino acids. V was trimmed by 2 bases and J by 6 bases, leaving 8 bases between them. CDR1 is MNHEY and CDR2 is SVGAGI in the germline V gene. The CDR3 here is CASSYRRLNEQFF. CDR3 in DNA: TGTGCCAGCAGTTACCGTCGACTCAATGAGCAGTTCTTC.

The V call is TRBV4-3, the J call TRBJ2-3; 11 positions match TRBD2. Germline V gene sequence: CDR1 LGHNA, CDR2 YSLEER. V lost 1 base and J lost 5; bases outside the gene matches: 5. This CDR3 region has 16 residues. CDR3 sequence reads: CASSQVSGGARDTQYF. CDR3 DNA: TGCGCCAGCAGCCAAGTTAGCGGGGGGGCAAGAGATACGCAGTATTTT.

The chain recombines TRBV30 with TRBJ1-2, with a possible D match to TRBD1 (6 bases). Germline CDR1 is GTSNPN and CDR2 is SVGIG (reference sequence). The CDR3 runs 13 residues. The germline V and J ends were trimmed by 0 bases and 6 bases, with 11 bases remaining between them. The CDR3 is CAWSVFDRNGYTF. The CDR3 coding sequence is TGTGCCTGGAGTGTATTTGACAGGAATGGCTACACCTTC.

This sequence joins TRBV9 and TRBJ1-2; TRBD1 agrees at 7 bases. The CDR3 loop spans 13 amino acids. V shed 3 bases and J 4 bases; nucleotides not matched to a gene: 3. The V gene's germline CDR1 is SGDLS and CDR2 YYNGEE. For the CDR3, the DNA is TGTGCCAGCAGCGCGACAGGGACCTATGGCTACACCTTC. Amino acid sequence: CASSATGTYGYTF.

V and J are TRBV10-3 and TRBJ1-1, with TRBD1 as a possible D gene (6 bases). Germline CDR1 ENHRY, CDR2 SYGVKD. The V and J ends lost 5 bases and 5 bases respectively, with 15 bases between them. This CDR3 is built from 14 residues. In DNA form, the CDR3 reads TGTGCCATCAGTAAGGGGGAGCTCCCGACTGAAGCTTTCTTT. Translating gives CAISKGELPTEAFF.

This clone was observed a few times. The CDR3 reads CASSKDIIAGSGYTF. In DNA form, the CDR3 reads TGTGCCAGCAGTAAGGACATCATTGCTGGTTCTGGCTACACCTTC. The V and J genes are TRBV6-6 and TRBJ1-2, with D perhaps matching TRBD1 (5 bases). V was clipped by 5 bases and J by 7 bases, with 20 bases between them. Per germline, CDR1 MNHNY and CDR2 SVGAGI (reference sequence). This CDR3 is 15 amino acids long.

CDR3 sequence reads: CASSVRRESVLVTNEKLFF. As DNA, the CDR3 is TGTGCCAGCAGTGTCCGCCGGGAGTCAGTCCTCGTAACTAATGAAAAACTGTTTTTT. The chain employs TRBV6-1 and TRBJ1-4; unclear D gene. This CDR3 is 19 amino acids long. Germline assignment: CDR1 MNHNS and CDR2 SASEGT. With 4 bases removed from V and 1 base from J, the gap between germline ends came to 22 bases.

The chain employs TRBV29-1 and TRBJ2-7, with D maybe TRBD2 (6 bases). This CDR3 region has 11 residues. From germline, CDR1 is SQVTM and CDR2 ANQGSEA. The V and J ends lost 6 bases and 3 bases respectively, with 9 bases between them. The CDR3 sequence is CSVEGNYEQYF. In DNA, the CDR3 is TGCAGCGTGGAGGGAAACTACGAGCAGTACTTC.

This sequence joins TRBV2 and TRBJ2-7; 14 bases align to TRBD2. V trimming: 4 bases; J trimming: 5 bases; junction bases outside the gene matches: 4. Germline V CDR1 and CDR2: SNHLY, FYNNEI. CDR3 size: 15 residues. The CDR3 DNA is TGTGCCAGCAGTGGGGGACTAGCGGGAGACCACGAGCAGTACTTC. Its protein is CASSGGLAGDHEQYF.